Ten or more counts support the clone carrying this T cell receptor beta chain. Its antigen is unidentified. General observations from the study: The TCR gene usage of tumor memory CD4+ T cells clustered together with blood and lymph node memory CD4+ cells and with lymph node naive CD4+ cells. Tumor-infiltrating Treg TCR alpha and beta sequences overlapped most with tumor naive CD4+ T cells, then blood naive. The larger-cohort validation was restricted to a single TCR beta V-J rearrangement rather than whole repertoires.

Full-length variable regions came from constant-region reverse primers plus semi-nested Nested Universal Primer A PCR. From the 5' RACE reads, TCRdb called clonotypes with MiXCR, one entry per CDR3 protein. This sample yields nearly 55,000 distinct CDR3 sequences, of which around 26% are seen a single time; around 3% belongs to the top ten. The germline gives CDR1 SGDLS, CDR2 YYNGEE. The CDR3 has 17 residues. Trimming removed 4 bases from V and 0 bases from J; junction bases left unmatched: 10. This sequence was found in a female donor with breast cancer. The J gene is TRBJ2-3, the V gene TRBV9; the match to TRBD1 covers 8 bases. The source material was tumor-infiltrating naive CD4+ T cells sorted from the breast tumor. Subset meaning: naive CD4+ T cells, CD4+CD45RA+CD25-. Here the CDR3 reads CASSSGTGSPSTDTQYF. The DNA for the CDR3 is TGTGCCAGCAGCTCTGGGACAGGCTCTCCTAGCACAGATACGCAGTATTTT.